One sample yielded the 29 T cell receptor beta chains listed below, sequenced in a study of T cells in Graves' hyperthyroidism and ophthalmopathy. TCR beta CDR3 regions were amplified from RNA. With the HTBI primer set, the TCR CDR3 went through a first round of RT-PCR. TCRdb fed the multiplex PCR reads into MiXCR, producing one record per CDR3 protein. The table lists 490,000 or so distinct CDR3 sequences, around a fifth of them singletons. Sequencing used blood. All receptors come from a woman aged 70-85 years with Graves' ophthalmopathy.

This clonotype turned up a few times. The rearrangement joins TRBV5-1 to TRBJ2-3; 13 bases map to TRBD2. The CDR3 is made up of 17 amino acids. V was pared by 2 bases and J by 0 bases, with 3 bases of the junction left unmatched. Germline CDR1 reads SGHRS; CDR2 reads YFSETQ. CDR3 nucleotides: TGCGCCAGCAGCTTAAAGACTAGCGGGAGGAGCACAGATACGCAGTATTTT. It codes for CASSLKTSGRSTDTQYF.

The V call is TRBV6-2 or TRBV6-3, the J call TRBJ2-6; 8 bases are a match to TRBD1. The CDR3 extends over 16 amino acids. J gave up 2 bases and V 2 bases, and 2 bases lay outside the gene matches. Germline V gene data show CDR1 as MNHEY and CDR2 as SVGEGT. This CDR3 reads CASSYQTGAGANVLTF. The CDR3 DNA sequence: TGTGCCAGCAGTTACCAGACAGGGGCTGGGGCCAACGTCCTGACTTTC.

This clonotype has a handful of counts. The chain is built from TRBV20-1 and TRBJ1-6; D not certain. This CDR3 has 12 amino acids. V lost 5 bases to trimming and J lost 7 bases, with 9 bases between them. Per germline, CDR1 DFQATT and CDR2 SNEGSKA (reference sequence). The CDR3 DNA sequence: TGCAGTGCTTCTCAGACCAATTCACCCCTCCACTTT. Translation: CSASQTNSPLHF.

This clonotype has just a few counts. This chain links TRBV18 with TRBJ1-1; D may be TRBD1 (5 bases). Trimming removed 1 base from V and 1 base from J, with 13 bases in between. The germline V gene encodes CDR1 KGHSH and CDR2 LQKENI. The CDR3 has 16 amino acids. In DNA form, the CDR3 reads TGTGCCAGCTCACCACTGTCAGGGAGTCCGAACACTGAAGCTTTCTTT. Translating gives CASSPLSGSPNTEAFF.

The sample holds many counts of this clonotype. J is TRBJ2-3 and V is TRBV7-8, with 12 bases identical to TRBD2. Germline lookup yields CDR1 SGHVS and CDR2 FQNEAQ. V dropped 5 bases and J dropped 4; count of bases not matched to a gene: 1. The CDR3 is made up of 14 amino acids. CDR3 in DNA: TGTGCCAGCAGCGCTAGCGGGAGGGCAGATACGCAGTATTTT. It translates to CASSASGRADTQYF. Using reference TRBV7-8 and TRBJ2-3 for the parts outside the CDR3, the full variable domain is GAGVSQSPRYKVAKRGQDVALRCDPISGHVSLFWYQQALGQGPEFLTYFQNEAQLDKSGLPSDRFFAERPEGSVSTLKIQRTQQEDSAVYLCASSASGRADTQYFGPGTRLTVL.

V is TRBV12-5 and J is TRBJ2-1; 10 bases agree with TRBD2. Trimming removed 4 bases from V and 2 bases from J; junction bases left unmatched: 8. This CDR3 comprises 17 residues. The germline gives CDR1 LGHNT, CDR2 FRNRAP. CDR3 sequence (DNA): TGTGCTAGTGGTTCCCGGACTAGCGGAAAAGCCTACAATGAGCAGTTCTTC. Its translation: CASGSRTSGKAYNEQFF.

This clonotype was picked up a small number of times. The genes are TRBV5-1 and TRBJ2-2, with 8 bases matching TRBD1. Germline loops: CDR1 SGHRS, CDR2 YFSETQ. This CDR3 is 14 amino acids long. The junction had 2 bases not matched to a gene; V was cut back by 4 bases and J by 3 bases. CDR3 sequence reads: CASSKQGDTGELFF. The CDR3 DNA follows: TGCGCCAGCAGCAAACAGGGGGACACCGGGGAGCTGTTTTTT.

This clonotype was detected ten times or more. The chain recombines TRBV10-3 with TRBJ2-1; TRBD2 matches at 9 bases. The V gene end was trimmed by 3 bases and the J gene end by 2 bases; junction bases not matched to a gene: 5. Germline-derived CDR1 and CDR2 are ENHRY and SYGVKD. The CDR3 contains 16 residues. CDR3 in amino acids: CAISDQASGTYNEQFF. As DNA, the CDR3 is TGTGCCATCAGTGATCAAGCTAGCGGGACCTACAATGAGCAGTTCTTC.

This clonotype has only a few counts. The CDR3, as DNA: TGTGCCAGTAGTAGGACTAGCGGGAGAGCGGGGACCGGGGAGCTGTTTTTT. Translating gives CASSRTSGRAGTGELFF. This chain links TRBV19 with TRBJ2-2; TRBD2 agrees at 13 bases. The trim removed 4 bases at V and 5 bases at J, leaving 7 bases unmatched. CDR1 LNHDA and CDR2 SQIVND come from the germline V gene (reference sequence). The CDR3 sequence is 17 residues long.

The chain carries TRBV5-1 and TRBJ2-5, with a tentative D call TRBD1 (5 bases). The CDR3 length is 14 residues. Germline CDR1 reads SGHRS; CDR2 reads YFSETQ. V lost 1 base and J 8 bases, leaving 15 bases between the germline ends. The CDR3 sequence: CASSLFQGPATQYF. The DNA for the CDR3 is TGCGCCAGCAGCTTGTTTCAGGGCCCCGCAACCCAGTACTTC.

The J gene is TRBJ1-1, the V gene TRBV30, with a possible D match to TRBD1 (6 bases). The V gene's germline CDR1 is GTSNPN and CDR2 SVGIG (reference sequence). V lost 1 base and J 7 bases, leaving 19 bases between the germline ends. This CDR3 has 15 residues. The CDR3 spells CAWSDPHRVPHEAFF. CDR3 nucleotide sequence: TGTGCCTGGAGTGATCCCCACAGGGTCCCACATGAAGCTTTCTTT.

This rearrangement joins TRBV7-2 to TRBJ2-2; either TRBD1 or TRBD2 may supply D (6 bases each). The CDR3 covers 14 residues. V shed 3 bases and J shed 5 bases, with 10 bases lying between them. Per the germline V gene, CDR1 is SGHTA and CDR2 is FQGNSA. CDR3 bases: TGTGCCAGCAGCTTCGGGGGCTTGACCGGGGAGCTGTTTTTT. Protein product: CASSFGGLTGELFF.

This clonotype occurred a few times. The chain uses TRBV9 and TRBJ2-7; 7 positions agree with TRBD1. The length of the CDR3 is 15 residues. CDR1 and CDR2 from the germline V gene are SGDLS and YYNGEE. V trimming: 3 bases; J trimming: 6 bases; junction bases outside the gene matches: 12. The CDR3 protein is CASSARDSTSGEQYF. In DNA, the CDR3 is TGTGCCAGCAGCGCCAGGGACAGCACCTCGGGCGAGCAGTACTTC.

This clonotype was recorded a few times. V usage is TRBV7-6 and J usage is TRBJ2-2; 9 bases fit TRBD2. Germline V lookup: CDR1 SGHVS, CDR2 FNYEAQ. The length of the CDR3 is 16 residues. V shed 1 base, J shed 7 bases, and the junction held 7 bases outside the gene matches. CDR3 DNA: TGTGCCAGCAGCTTAGTCCAAGCGGGAGGAGGCGGGGAGCTGTTTTTT. Its translation is CASSLVQAGGGGELFF.

The V call is TRBV20-1, the J call TRBJ2-1; 9 nucleotides line up with TRBD2. The junction had 7 bases not matched to a gene; V was cut back by 3 bases and J by 7 bases. The CDR3 has 14 amino acids. Germline CDR1 and CDR2: DFQATT and SNEGSKA (reference sequence). CDR3 loop: CSARTGLAGNEQFF. Written as DNA, the CDR3 is TGCAGTGCTAGGACGGGACTAGCAGGTAATGAGCAGTTCTTC.

The chain joins TRBV6-1 to TRBJ2-5; D may be TRBD1 (6 bases). Trimming left V 6 bases short and J 5 bases short, with 19 bases between. Germline CDR1 is MNHNS and CDR2 is SASEGT. The CDR3 runs 15 residues. The CDR3: CASSSLAGGAETQYF. The CDR3 DNA is TGTGCCAGCAGCTCGCTAGCTGGGGGCGCGGAGACCCAGTACTTC.

Remarks on this clonotype: With a much larger clone just one base away, this may be a read error. The V gene is TRBV2, the J gene TRBJ2-2; 7 positions agree with TRBD2. V trimming: 6 bases; J trimming: 1 base; junction bases outside the gene matches: 5. The CDR3 extends over 15 amino acids. Germline V CDR1 and CDR2: SNHLY, FYNNEI. The CDR3 sequence: CASRSTSWNTGELFF. CDR3 sequence (DNA): TGTGCCAGCAGGTCGACTAGCTGGAACACCGGGGAGCTGTTTTTT.

This clonotype appeared a single time. The chain has TRBV7-3 and TRBJ2-1; 8 bases are a match to TRBD2. The CDR3 consists of 15 residues. Per the germline V gene, CDR1 is SGHTA and CDR2 is FQGTGA. The J segment lost 4 bases and the V segment lost 1 base, leaving 3 bases of the junction unmatched. The CDR3, as DNA: TGTGCCAGCAGCTTAAGCGGGAGGAGGTACAATGAGCAGTTCTTC. Translating gives CASSLSGRRYNEQFF. The full variable domain, in which reference TRBV7-3 and TRBJ2-1 provide the parts outside the CDR3, is GAGVSQTPSNKVTEKGKYVELRCDPISGHTALYWYRQSLGQGPEFLIYFQGTGAADDSGLPNDRFFAVRPEGSVSTLKIQRTERGDSAVYLCASSLSGRRYNEQFFGPGTRLTVL.

There are a few counts of this clonotype. DNA of the CDR3: TGTGCCAGCAGTCCACCCGGGAGTGGTAATGAGCAGTTCTTC. Translating gives CASSPPGSGNEQFF. V and J are TRBV5-4 and TRBJ2-1; D is possibly TRBD2 (6 bases). Deletions cut 5 bases from V and 7 bases from J, with 16 bases between. Germline V gene data show CDR1 as SGHNT and CDR2 as YYREEE (reference sequence). This CDR3 contains 14 residues.

This clonotype was counted at least ten times. CDR3: CASSDLGLNYGYTF. The DNA of the CDR3 is TGTGCCAGCAGTGACTTGGGGCTGAACTATGGCTACACCTTC. This chain joins TRBV2 and TRBJ1-2; D is perhaps TRBD1 (5 bases). The CDR3 is 14 amino acids. Germline-derived CDR1 and CDR2 are SNHLY and FYNNEI. The V end lost 3 bases, the J end lost 2 bases, and 10 bases lay between the germline ends.

This clonotype was counted a few times. The chain joins TRBV7-8 to TRBJ1-5; D unresolved. The germline V and J ends were trimmed by 6 bases and 2 bases, with 20 bases remaining between them. CDR1 and CDR2 (germline): SGHVS, FQNEAQ. CDR3 length: 17 amino acids. CDR3 residues: CASSPRLPIWGNQPQHF. The CDR3 nucleotides are TGTGCCAGCAGTCCTCGATTGCCAATATGGGGCAATCAGCCCCAGCATTTT.

The CDR3 reads CASSLHYGSLLDGYTF. CDR3 in DNA: TGTGCCAGCAGTCTACACTACGGGTCCCTCCTGGATGGCTACACCTTC. The chain uses TRBV27 and TRBJ1-2, with unresolved D. The germline V gene has CDR1 MNHEY and CDR2 SMNVEV (reference sequence). The CDR3 consists of 16 residues. V was trimmed by 5 bases and J by 6 bases, leaving 22 bases between them.

The chain employs TRBV12-3 or TRBV12-4 and TRBJ2-3, with 8 bases aligning to TRBD2. V lost 6 bases, J lost 2 bases, and 4 bases stayed unmatched. This CDR3 contains 14 residues. The CDR3 coding sequence is TGTGCCAGCAGCTTTAGCGGGACCACAGATACGCAGTATTTT. Translating it yields CASSFSGTTDTQYF.

This clonotype was detected a few times. The genes are TRBV20-1 and TRBJ2-1, with 10 bases fitting TRBD2. V dropped 0 bases and J dropped 9; count of bases not matched to a gene: 8. The CDR3 runs to 15 residues. Germline CDR1 reads DFQATT; CDR2 reads SNEGSKA (reference sequence). CDR3 loop: CSARDGAGGPVEQFF. The CDR3 coding sequence is TGCAGTGCTAGAGATGGAGCGGGAGGGCCGGTTGAGCAGTTCTTC.

Here the CDR3 reads CASRGQGVGNTEAFF. In DNA, the CDR3 is TGTGCCAGCAGGGGACAGGGAGTCGGGAACACTGAAGCTTTCTTT. V is TRBV28 and J is TRBJ1-1, with 9 bases aligning to TRBD1. Germline V CDR1 and CDR2: MDHEN, SYDVKM. The CDR3 contains 15 residues. V gave up 6 bases and J gave up 1 base; unmatched junction bases: 6.

The chain combines TRBV3-1 with TRBJ1-2; unclear D gene. CDR3 length: 17 amino acids. CDR1 and CDR2 from the germline V gene are LGHDT and YNNKEL (reference sequence). The V end was cut by 5 bases, the J end by 0 bases, with 19 bases between. The chain's CDR3 is CASSNSGSRPSNYGYTF. CDR3 sequence (DNA): TGTGCCAGCAGCAATTCCGGGTCCCGACCCTCTAACTATGGCTACACCTTC.

In nucleotides, the CDR3 is TGTGCCAGCTCACCACCGGCAGGTATTGGGGAGACCCAGTACTTC. Translating it yields CASSPPAGIGETQYF. The chain recombines TRBV18 with TRBJ2-5; D unclear. Germline assignment: CDR1 KGHSH and CDR2 LQKENI. The CDR3 is 15 amino acids. Trimming stripped 0 bases from V and 5 bases from J, with 13 bases between.

This clonotype was observed at least ten times. The chain combines TRBV2 with TRBJ1-6; the match to TRBD1 covers 10 bases. This CDR3 contains 16 residues. Looked up from germline, CDR1 is SNHLY and CDR2 is FYNNEI. Trimming took 5 bases from V and 7 from J; bases not matched to a gene: 8. In DNA form, the CDR3 reads TGTGCCAGCAGTAACGCGGGACAGGGGATGAATTCACCCCTCCACTTT. Its protein is CASSNAGQGMNSPLHF.

V usage is TRBV19 and J usage is TRBJ2-6, with 7 bases identical to TRBD1. The CDR3 length is 18 residues. Germline V gives CDR1 LNHDA, CDR2 SQIVND (reference sequence). The V gene end was trimmed by 3 bases and the J gene end by 0 bases; junction bases not matched to a gene: 8. DNA for the CDR3: TGTGCCAGTAGTATTATAGGGGGCCTAAGCTCTGGGGCCAACGTCCTGACTTTC. This codes for CASSIIGGLSSGANVLTF. Variable domain in full (rest from reference TRBV19 and TRBJ2-6): DGGITQSPKYLFRKEGQNVTLSCEQNLNHDAMYWYRQDPGQGLRLIYYSQIVNDFQKGDIAEGYSVSREKKESFPLTVTSAQKNPTAFYLCASSIIGGLSSGANVLTFGAGSRLTVL.